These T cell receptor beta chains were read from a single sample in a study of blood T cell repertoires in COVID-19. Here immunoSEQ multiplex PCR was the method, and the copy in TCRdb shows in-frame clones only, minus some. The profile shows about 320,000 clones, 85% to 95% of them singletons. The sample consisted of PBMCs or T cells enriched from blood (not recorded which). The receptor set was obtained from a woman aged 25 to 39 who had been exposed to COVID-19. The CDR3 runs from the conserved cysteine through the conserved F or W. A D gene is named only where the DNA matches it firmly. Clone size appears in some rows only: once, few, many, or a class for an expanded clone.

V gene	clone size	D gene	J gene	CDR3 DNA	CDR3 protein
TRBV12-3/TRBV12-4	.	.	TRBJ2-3	TGTGCCAGCAGTTCTAATACGCAGTATTTT	CASSSNTQYF
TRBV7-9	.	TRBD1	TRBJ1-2	TGTGCCAGCAGCAATGGACAGGGGGCGTATGGCTACACCTTC	CASSNGQGAYGYTF
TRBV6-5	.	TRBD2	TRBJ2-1	TGTGCCAGCAAAGTGCGGGGGGGCTCCTACAATGAGCAGTTCTTC	CASKVRGGSYNEQFF
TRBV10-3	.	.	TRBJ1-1	TGTGCCATCAGTGAACAAGTTCTGAACACTGAAGCTTTCTTT	CAISEQVLNTEAFF
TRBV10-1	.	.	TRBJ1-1	TGCGCCAGCAGTGAACCCAGGGATGGTGGGGACACTGAAGCTTTCTTT	CASSEPRDGGDTEAFF
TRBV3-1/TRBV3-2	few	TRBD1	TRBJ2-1	TGTGCCAGCAGGCAAACAGGGGCTGAGCAGTTCTTC	CASRQTGAEQFF
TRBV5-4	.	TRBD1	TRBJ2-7	TGTGCCAGCAGAAAGGACAGGGGAGTTATGTACGAGCAGTACTTC	CASRKDRGVMYEQYF
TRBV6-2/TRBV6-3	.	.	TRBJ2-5	TGTGCCAGCAGTTTGAGTGCAGGCCTCCAAGAGACCCAGTACTTC	CASSLSAGLQETQYF
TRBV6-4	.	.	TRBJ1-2	TGTGCCAGCAGTGGTGACTCTAACTATGGCTACACCTTC	CASSGDSNYGYTF
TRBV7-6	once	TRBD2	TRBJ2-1	TGTGCCAGCAGCCGGGTGGCTAGCGGGGTACGGTCCTACAATGAGCAGTTCTTC	CASSRVASGVRSYNEQFF
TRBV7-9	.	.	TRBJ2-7	TGTGCCAGCAGCCCGGACGGGAGCTCCTACGAGCAGTACTTC	CASSPDGSSYEQYF
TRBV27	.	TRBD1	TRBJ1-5	TGTGCCAGCAGTTCGAGACAGGGGTGGAATCAGCCCCAGCATTTT	CASSSRQGWNQPQHF
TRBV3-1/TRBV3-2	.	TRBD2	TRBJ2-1	TGTGCCAGCAGCCGTCTAGCGGGGAAAACCAATGAGCAGTTCTTC	CASSRLAGKTNEQFF
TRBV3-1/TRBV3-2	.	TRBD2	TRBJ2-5	TGTGCCAGCAGCTTTCGAGCGGGGGGGGAGACCCAGTACTTC	CASSFRAGGETQYF
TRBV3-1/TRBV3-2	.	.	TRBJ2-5	TGTGCCAGCAGCCAAACAGGGCCCCAGTACTTC	CASSQTGPQYF
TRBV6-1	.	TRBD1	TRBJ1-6	TGTGCCAGCAGTGAAAGAACAGGGGCTCGGAATTCACCCCTCCACTTT	CASSERTGARNSPLHF
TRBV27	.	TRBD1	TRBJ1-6	TGTGCCAGCAGTTTCGGGACAGGGCACTCACCCCTCCACTTT	CASSFGTGHSPLHF
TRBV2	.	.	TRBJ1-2	TGTGCAACTCGATGGAGAGGCGGTTCCTATGGCTACACCTTC	CATRWRGGSYGYTF
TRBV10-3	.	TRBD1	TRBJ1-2	TGTGCCATCAGTGTCGGGACAGGGCAATCTAATGGCTACACCTTC	CAISVGTGQSNGYTF
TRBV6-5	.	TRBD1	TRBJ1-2	TGTGCCAGCAGTTACGACAGGGTATTAGACTATGGCTACACCTTC	CASSYDRVLDYGYTF
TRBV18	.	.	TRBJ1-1	TGTGCCAGCTCACCCGGGATGGACACTGAAGCTTTCTTT	CASSPGMDTEAFF
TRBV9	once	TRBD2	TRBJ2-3	TGTGCCAGCAGCGTAGGACTAGCGGGGGGAAGTGGTACAGATACGCAGTATTTT	CASSVGLAGGSGTDTQYF
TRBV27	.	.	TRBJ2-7	TGTGCCAGCAGTCTAATTGCCACAGGGCCCTCCTACGAGCAGTACTTC	CASSLIATGPSYEQYF
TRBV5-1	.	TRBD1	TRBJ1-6	TGCGCCAGCAGACCGGACAGGGGAAATTCACCCCTCCACTTT	CASRPDRGNSPLHF
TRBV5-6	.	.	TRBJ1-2	TGTGCCAGCAGCTTTCAGACAGCATATGGCTACACCTTC	CASSFQTAYGYTF
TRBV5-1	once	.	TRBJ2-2	TGCGCCAGCAGCTTGGAAGGGGGTACGAACACCGGGGAGCTGTTTTTT	CASSLEGGTNTGELFF
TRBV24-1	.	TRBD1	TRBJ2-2	TGTGCCACCAGTGACCCCCAAGGGGACCCCGGGACAGGATTCAACACCGGGGAGCTGTTTTTT	CATSDPQGDPGTGFNTGELFF
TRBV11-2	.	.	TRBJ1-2	TGTGCCAGCCGACGAGTAAGGGGTCAGCGCATAGCTAACTATGGCTACACCTTC	CASRRVRGQRIANYGYTF
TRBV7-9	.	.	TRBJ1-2	TGTGCCAGCAGCTTAGCCGACGGAGGATTAAGTGGCTACACCTTC	CASSLADGGLSGYTF
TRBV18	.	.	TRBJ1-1	TGTGCCAGCTCACCGCTCCCAAGTCCAGGGGACACTGAAGCTTTCTTT	CASSPLPSPGDTEAFF
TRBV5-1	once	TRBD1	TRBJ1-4	TGCGCCAGCAGCTTGTTAACACAGGGGTCGGGAGAAAAACTGTTTTTT	CASSLLTQGSGEKLFF
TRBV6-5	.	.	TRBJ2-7	TGTGCCAGCAGTTACTCTAGAGTTCCTACCTACGAGCAGTACTTC	CASSYSRVPTYEQYF
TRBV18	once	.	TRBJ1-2	TGTGCCAGCTCACCAATCTCGGCAGGGCCCGGGAGTAACTATGGCTACACCTTC	CASSPISAGPGSNYGYTF
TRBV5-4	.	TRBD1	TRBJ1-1	TGTGCCAGCAGCTTAGGAGGGGGCACGAACACTGAAGCTTTCTTT	CASSLGGGTNTEAFF
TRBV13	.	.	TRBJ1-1	TGTGCCAGCAGCTTAGGGAGGGTCACTGAAGCTTTCTTT	CASSLGRVTEAFF
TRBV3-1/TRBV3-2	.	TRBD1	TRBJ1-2	TGTGCCAGCAGTCCCGGACAGGGGAACTATGGCTACACCTTC	CASSPGQGNYGYTF
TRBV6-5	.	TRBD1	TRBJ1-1	TGTGCCAGTCAGGGGGCTAGAAATACGGGTGAAGCTTTCTTT	CASQGARNTGEAFF
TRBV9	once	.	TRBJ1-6	TGTGCCAGCAGCGTAGGGACCGTCGGGGGATCACCCCTCCACTTT	CASSVGTVGGSPLHF
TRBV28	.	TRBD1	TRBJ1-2	TGTGCCAGCAGACCGGGACAGAACCTCTATGGCTACACCTTC	CASRPGQNLYGYTF
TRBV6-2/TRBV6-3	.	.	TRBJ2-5	TGTGCCAGCAGTTCCCACGGGGATTCTGAGACCCAGTACTTC	CASSSHGDSETQYF
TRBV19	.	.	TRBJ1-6	TGTGCCAGTAGTATGAGTTACAGGGTCGGCGGCATACTCCACTTT	CASSMSYRVGGILHF
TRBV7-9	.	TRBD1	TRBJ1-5	TGTGCCAGCAGCAACGACAGGGTCAATCAGCCCCAGCATTTT	CASSNDRVNQPQHF
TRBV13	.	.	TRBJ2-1	TGTGCCAGCAGTTTCCCGCCCGGTAGGGGGAATGAGCAGTTCTTC	CASSFPPGRGNEQFF